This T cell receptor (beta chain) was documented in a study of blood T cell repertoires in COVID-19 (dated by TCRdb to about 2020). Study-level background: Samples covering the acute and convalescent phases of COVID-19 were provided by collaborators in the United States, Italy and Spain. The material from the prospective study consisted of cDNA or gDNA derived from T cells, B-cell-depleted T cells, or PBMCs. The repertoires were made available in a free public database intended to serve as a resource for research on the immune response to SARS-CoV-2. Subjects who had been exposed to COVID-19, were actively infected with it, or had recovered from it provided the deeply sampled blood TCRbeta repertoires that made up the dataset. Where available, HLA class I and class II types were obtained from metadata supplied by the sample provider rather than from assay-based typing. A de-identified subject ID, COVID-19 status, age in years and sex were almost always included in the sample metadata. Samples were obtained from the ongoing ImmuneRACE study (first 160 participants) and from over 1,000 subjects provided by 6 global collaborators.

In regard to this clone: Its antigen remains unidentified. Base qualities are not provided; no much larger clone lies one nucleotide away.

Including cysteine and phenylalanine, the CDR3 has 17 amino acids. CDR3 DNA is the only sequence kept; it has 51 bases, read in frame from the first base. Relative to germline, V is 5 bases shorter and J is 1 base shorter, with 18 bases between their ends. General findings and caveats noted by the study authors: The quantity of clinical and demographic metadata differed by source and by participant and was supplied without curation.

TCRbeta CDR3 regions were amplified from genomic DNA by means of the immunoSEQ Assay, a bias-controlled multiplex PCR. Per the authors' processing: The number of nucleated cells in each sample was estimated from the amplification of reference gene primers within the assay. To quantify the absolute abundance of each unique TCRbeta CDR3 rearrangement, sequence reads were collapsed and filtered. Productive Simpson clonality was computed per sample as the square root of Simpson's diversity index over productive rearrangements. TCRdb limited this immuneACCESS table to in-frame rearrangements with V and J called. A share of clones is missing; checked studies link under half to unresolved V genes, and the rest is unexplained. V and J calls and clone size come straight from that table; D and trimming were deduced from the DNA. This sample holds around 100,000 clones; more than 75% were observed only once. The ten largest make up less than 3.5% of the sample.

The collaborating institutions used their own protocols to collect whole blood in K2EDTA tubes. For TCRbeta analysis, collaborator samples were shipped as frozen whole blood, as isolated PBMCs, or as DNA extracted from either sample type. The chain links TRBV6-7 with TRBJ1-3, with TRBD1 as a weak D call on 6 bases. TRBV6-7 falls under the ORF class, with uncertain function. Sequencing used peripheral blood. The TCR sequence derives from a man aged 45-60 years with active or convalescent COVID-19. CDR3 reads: CASSDLNRERSGNTIYF. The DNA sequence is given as TGTGCCAGCAGTGACCTCAACAGGGAAAGGTCTGGAAACACCATATATTTT.